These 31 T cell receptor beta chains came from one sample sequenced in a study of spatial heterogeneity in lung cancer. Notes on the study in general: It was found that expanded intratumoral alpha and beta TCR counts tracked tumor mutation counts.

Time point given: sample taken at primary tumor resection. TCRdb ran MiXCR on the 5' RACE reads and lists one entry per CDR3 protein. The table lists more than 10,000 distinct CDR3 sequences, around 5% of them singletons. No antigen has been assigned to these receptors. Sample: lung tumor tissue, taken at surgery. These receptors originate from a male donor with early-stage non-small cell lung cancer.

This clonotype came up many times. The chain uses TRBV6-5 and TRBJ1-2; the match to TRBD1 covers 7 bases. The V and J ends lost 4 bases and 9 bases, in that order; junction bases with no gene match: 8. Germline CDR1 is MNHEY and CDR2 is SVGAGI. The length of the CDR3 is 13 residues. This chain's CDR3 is CASSSTTGVSYTF. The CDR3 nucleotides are TGTGCCAGCAGTTCGACAACAGGGGTTAGCTACACCTTC.

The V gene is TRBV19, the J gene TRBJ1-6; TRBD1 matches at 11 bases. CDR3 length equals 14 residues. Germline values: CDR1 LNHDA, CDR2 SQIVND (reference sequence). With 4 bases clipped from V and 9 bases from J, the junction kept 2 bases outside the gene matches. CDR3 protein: CASSTGTGGSPLHF. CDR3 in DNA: TGTGCCAGTAGTACCGGGACAGGGGGTTCACCCCTCCACTTT.

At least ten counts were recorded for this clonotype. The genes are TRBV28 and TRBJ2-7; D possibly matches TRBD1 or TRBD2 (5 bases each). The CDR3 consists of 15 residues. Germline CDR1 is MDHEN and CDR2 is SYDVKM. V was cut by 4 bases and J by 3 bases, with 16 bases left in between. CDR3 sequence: CASSSLLGGIYEQYF. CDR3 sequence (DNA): TGTGCCAGCAGTTCCCTTCTTGGGGGTATCTACGAGCAGTACTTC.

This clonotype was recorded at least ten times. CDR3 DNA sequence: TGTGCCAGCAGCCAACTGCGCAAAGATGGCTACACCTTC. Translation gives CASSQLRKDGYTF. This sequence joins TRBV4-2 and TRBJ1-2; D is unclear. This CDR3 has 13 residues. The V end lost 2 bases, the J end lost 6 bases, and 10 bases lay between the germline ends. Per the germline V gene, CDR1 is LGHNA and CDR2 is YNFKEQ.

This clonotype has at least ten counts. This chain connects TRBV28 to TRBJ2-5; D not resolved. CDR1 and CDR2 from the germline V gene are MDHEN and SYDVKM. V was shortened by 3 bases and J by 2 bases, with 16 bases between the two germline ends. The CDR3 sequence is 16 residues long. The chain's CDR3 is CASSLTPSALQETQYF. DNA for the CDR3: TGTGCCAGCAGTTTGACCCCATCGGCTCTTCAAGAGACCCAGTACTTC.

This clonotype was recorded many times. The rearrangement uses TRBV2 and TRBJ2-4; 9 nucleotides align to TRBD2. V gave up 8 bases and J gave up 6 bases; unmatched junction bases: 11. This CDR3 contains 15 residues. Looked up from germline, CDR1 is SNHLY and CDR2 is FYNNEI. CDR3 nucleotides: TGTGCCAGCGGTCGGGAGCGGGGGGATAGAAACATTCAGTACTTC. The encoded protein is CASGRERGDRNIQYF.

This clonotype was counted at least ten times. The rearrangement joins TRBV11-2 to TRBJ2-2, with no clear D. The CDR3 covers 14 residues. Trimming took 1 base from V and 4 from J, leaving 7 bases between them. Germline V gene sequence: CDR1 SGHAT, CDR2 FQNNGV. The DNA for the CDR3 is TGTGCCAGCAGCTTAGGACACCTCACCGGGGAGCTGTTTTTT. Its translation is CASSLGHLTGELFF.

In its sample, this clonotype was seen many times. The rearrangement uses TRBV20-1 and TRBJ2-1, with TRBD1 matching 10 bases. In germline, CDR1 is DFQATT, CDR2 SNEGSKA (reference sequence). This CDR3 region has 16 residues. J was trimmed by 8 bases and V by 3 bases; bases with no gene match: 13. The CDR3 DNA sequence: TGCAGTGCTAGTCTCCTAGTGACAGGGGGCTGGGATGAGCAGTTCTTC. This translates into CSASLLVTGGWDEQFF.

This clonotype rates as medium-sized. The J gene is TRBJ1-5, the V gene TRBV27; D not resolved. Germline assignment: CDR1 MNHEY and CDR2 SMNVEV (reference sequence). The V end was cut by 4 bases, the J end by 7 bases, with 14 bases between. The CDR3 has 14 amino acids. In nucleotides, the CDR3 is TGTGCCAGCAGTTCCCGGTACGGTGGGCAGCCCCAGCATTTT. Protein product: CASSSRYGGQPQHF.

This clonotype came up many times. The CDR3 sequence is CASSQGGTKRNEQFF. The CDR3 DNA reads TGTGCCAGCAGCCAAGGTGGGACCAAGCGGAATGAGCAGTTCTTC. This rearrangement joins TRBV7-2 to TRBJ2-1; D assignment may be TRBD1 or TRBD2 (5 bases each). Germline lookup yields CDR1 SGHTA and CDR2 FQGNSA. The CDR3 sequence is 15 residues long. Trimming stripped 5 bases from V and 7 bases from J, with 18 bases between.

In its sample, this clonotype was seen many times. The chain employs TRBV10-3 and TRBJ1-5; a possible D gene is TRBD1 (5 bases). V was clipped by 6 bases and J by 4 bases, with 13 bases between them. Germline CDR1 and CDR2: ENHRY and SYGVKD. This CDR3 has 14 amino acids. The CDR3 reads CAISEGIMNQPQHF. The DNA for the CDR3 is TGTGCCATCAGCGAGGGGATAATGAATCAGCCCCAGCATTTT.

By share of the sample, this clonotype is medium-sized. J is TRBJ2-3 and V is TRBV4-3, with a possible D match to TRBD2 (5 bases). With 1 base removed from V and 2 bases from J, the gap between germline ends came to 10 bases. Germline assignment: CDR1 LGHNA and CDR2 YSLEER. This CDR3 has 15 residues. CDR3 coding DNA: TGCGCCAGCAGCCAAGCCGAGGGAAACACAGATACGCAGTATTTT. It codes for CASSQAEGNTDTQYF.

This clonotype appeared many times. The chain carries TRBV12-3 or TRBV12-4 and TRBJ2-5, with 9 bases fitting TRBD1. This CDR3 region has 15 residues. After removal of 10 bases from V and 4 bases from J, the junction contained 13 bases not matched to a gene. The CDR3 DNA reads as TGTGCCATCGCCGGGACAGGGAGAAGAGCAGAGACCCAGTACTTC. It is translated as CAIAGTGRRAETQYF.

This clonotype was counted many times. The CDR3: CASSLGGLSNQPQHF. As DNA, the CDR3 is TGCGCCAGCAGTTTGGGGGGGCTTAGCAATCAGCCCCAGCATTTT. The chain is built from TRBV10-2 and TRBJ1-5; D is perhaps TRBD1 (6 bases). V lost 5 bases to trimming and J lost 0 bases, with 11 bases between them. This CDR3 contains 15 residues. The V gene's germline CDR1 is WSHSY and CDR2 SAAADI.

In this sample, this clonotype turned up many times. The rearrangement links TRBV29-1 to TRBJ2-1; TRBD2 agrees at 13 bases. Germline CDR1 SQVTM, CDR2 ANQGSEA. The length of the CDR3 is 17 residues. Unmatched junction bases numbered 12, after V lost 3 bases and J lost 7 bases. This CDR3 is CSVDGGTSGTLWNEQFF. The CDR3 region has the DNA TGCAGCGTTGATGGGGGGACTAGCGGGACCCTCTGGAATGAGCAGTTCTTC.

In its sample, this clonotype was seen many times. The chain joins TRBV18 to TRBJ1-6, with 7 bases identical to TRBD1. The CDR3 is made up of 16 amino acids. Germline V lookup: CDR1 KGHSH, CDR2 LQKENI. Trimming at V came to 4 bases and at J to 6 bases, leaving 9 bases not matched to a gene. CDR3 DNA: TGTGCCAGCTCACTCCATCCAGGGGGGAGTAATTCACCCCTCCACTTT. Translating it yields CASSLHPGGSNSPLHF.

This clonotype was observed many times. DNA for the CDR3: TGTGCCAGCTCACTCAGGAGAGAGAACACTGAAGCTTTCTTT. Protein product: CASSLRRENTEAFF. This sequence joins TRBV18 and TRBJ1-1; D is undetermined. The CDR3 totals 14 residues. V dropped 4 bases and J dropped 1 base, with 10 bases sitting between them. Germline V CDR1 and CDR2: KGHSH, LQKENI.

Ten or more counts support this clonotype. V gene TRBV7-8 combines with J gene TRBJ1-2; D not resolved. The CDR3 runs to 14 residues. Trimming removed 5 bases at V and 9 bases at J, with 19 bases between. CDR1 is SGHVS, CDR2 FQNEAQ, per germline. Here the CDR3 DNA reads TGTGCCAGCAGCCATGACGCAGGATGGAGGAGCTACACCTTC. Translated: CASSHDAGWRSYTF.

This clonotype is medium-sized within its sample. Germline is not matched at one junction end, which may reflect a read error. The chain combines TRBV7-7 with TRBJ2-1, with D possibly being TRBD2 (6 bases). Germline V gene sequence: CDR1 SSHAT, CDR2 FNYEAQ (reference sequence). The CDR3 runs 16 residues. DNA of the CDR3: TGTGCTAGCAGCTTAAACGAACGGGCGGGGTACAATGAGCAGTTCTTC. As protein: CASSLNERAGYNEQFF.

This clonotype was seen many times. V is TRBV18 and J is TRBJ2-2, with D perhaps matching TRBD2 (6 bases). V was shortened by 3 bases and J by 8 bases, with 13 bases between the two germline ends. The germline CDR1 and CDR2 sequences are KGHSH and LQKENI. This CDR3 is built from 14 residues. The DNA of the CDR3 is TGTGCCAGCTCACCGATGCGGGACCCGGGGGAGCTGTTTTTT. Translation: CASSPMRDPGELFF.

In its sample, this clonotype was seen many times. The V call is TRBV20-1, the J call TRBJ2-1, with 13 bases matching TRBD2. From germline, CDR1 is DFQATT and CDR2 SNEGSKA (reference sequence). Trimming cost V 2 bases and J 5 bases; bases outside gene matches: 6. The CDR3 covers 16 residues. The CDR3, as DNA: TGCAGTGCTAGACCCCCGGGACTAGCGGGGAACAATGAGCAGTTCTTC. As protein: CSARPPGLAGNNEQFF.

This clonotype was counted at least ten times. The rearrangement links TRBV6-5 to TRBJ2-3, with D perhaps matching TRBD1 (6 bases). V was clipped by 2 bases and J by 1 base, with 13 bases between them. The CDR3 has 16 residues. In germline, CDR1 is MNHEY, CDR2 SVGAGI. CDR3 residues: CASSYIPGVGTDTQYF. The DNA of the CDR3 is TGTGCCAGCAGTTACATCCCAGGGGTGGGCACAGATACGCAGTATTTT.

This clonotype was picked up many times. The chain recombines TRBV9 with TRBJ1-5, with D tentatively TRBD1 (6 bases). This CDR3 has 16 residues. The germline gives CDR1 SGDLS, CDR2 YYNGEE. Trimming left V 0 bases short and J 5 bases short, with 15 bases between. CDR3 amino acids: CASSVGEGGSYQPQHF. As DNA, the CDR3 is TGTGCCAGCAGCGTAGGAGAAGGGGGTTCGTATCAGCCCCAGCATTTT.

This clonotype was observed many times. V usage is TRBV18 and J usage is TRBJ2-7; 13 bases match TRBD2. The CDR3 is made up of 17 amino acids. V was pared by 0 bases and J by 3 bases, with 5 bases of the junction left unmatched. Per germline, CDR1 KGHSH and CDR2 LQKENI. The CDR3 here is CASSPPGTSGAFYEQYF. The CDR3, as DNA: TGTGCCAGCTCACCACCCGGGACTAGCGGGGCCTTCTACGAGCAGTACTTC.

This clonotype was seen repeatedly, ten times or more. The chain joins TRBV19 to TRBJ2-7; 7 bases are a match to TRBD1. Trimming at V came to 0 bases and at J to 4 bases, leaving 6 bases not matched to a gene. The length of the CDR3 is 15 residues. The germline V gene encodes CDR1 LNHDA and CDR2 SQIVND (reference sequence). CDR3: CASSIDLTGWYEQYF. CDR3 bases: TGTGCCAGTAGTATAGATCTGACAGGGTGGTACGAGCAGTACTTC. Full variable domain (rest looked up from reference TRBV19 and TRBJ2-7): DGGITQSPKYLFRKEGQNVTLSCEQNLNHDAMYWYRQDPGQGLRLIYYSQIVNDFQKGDIAEGYSVSREKKESFPLTVTSAQKNPTAFYLCASSIDLTGWYEQYFGPGTRLTVT.

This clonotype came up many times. The CDR3 loop reads CASSLESRTDTQYF. The CDR3 nucleotides are TGTGCCAGCAGCTTAGAAAGTCGCACAGATACGCAGTATTTT. The chain links TRBV11-1 to TRBJ2-3; D is ambiguous. V shed 1 base and J shed 1 base, with 6 bases lying between them. Germline V gives CDR1 SGHAT, CDR2 FQDESV (reference sequence). The CDR3 contains 14 residues.

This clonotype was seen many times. The CDR3 DNA reads TGCAGCGTTCTCGGGACAGCCTACGAGCAGTACTTC. Translated, it gives CSVLGTAYEQYF. The chain employs TRBV29-1 and TRBJ2-7, with TRBD1 matching over 7 bases. The CDR3 consists of 12 residues. The germline CDR1 and CDR2 sequences are SQVTM and ANQGSEA. J gave up 2 bases and V 5 bases, and 3 bases lay outside the gene matches.

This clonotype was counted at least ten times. CDR3 amino acids: CASSLSGGLGYGYTF. The CDR3 nucleotides read TGTGCCAGCAGTCTCTCCGGTGGACTCGGCTATGGCTACACCTTC. The gene calls are TRBV12-3 or TRBV12-4 and TRBJ1-2; no firm D call. The CDR3 has 15 residues. Deletions cut 5 bases from V and 4 bases from J, with 17 bases between.

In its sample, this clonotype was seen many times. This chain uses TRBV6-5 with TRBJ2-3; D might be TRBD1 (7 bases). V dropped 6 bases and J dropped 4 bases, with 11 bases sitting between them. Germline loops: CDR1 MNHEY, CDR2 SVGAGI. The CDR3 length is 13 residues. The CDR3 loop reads CASSRGTADTQYF. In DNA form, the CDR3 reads TGTGCCAGCAGCCGCGGGACAGCAGATACGCAGTATTTT.

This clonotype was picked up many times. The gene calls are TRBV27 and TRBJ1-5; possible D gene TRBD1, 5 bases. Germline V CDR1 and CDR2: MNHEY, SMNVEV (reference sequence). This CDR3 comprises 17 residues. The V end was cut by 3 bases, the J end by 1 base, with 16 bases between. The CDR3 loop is CASSFQGTGLSNQPQHF. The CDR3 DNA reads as TGTGCCAGCAGTTTTCAGGGAACGGGGTTAAGCAATCAGCCCCAGCATTTT.

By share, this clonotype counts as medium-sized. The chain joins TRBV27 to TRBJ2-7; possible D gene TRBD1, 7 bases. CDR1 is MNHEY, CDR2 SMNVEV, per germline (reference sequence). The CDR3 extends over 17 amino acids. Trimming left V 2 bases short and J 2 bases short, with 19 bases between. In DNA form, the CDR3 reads TGTGCCAGCAGTTTACCTCCCCAGGGGGGTAGGGCCTACGAGCAGTACGTC. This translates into CASSLPPQGGRAYEQYV.